The T cell receptor (beta chain) described here comes from a study of T cell responses to AZD1222 COVID-19 vaccine. The assay was immunoSEQ multiplex PCR, and TCRdb's table has in-frame clones only and misses some. The table shows some 100,000 clones, with approximately 90% occurring only once. Comment on this clone: No antigen is known for it.

V was cut by 1 base and J by 6 bases, with 2 bases left in between. Germline lookup yields CDR1 SEHNR and CDR2 FQNEAQ (reference sequence). The CDR3 is 11 amino acids. Study results and limitations: White British donors predominated, females outnumbered males, and clonal diversity was possibly underestimated. Reports indicate that nearly half of spike-specific TCRs are directed at unmutated variant regions. Elevations in Spike-specific TCR breadth and depth followed administration of two AZD1222 doses.

V and J are TRBV7-9 and TRBJ2-3, with no clear D. The sample consisted of peripheral blood, taken on day 0 of AZD1222 vaccination. The receptor was isolated from an adult in good health. The CDR3 DNA follows: TGTGCCAGCAGCTTAGTTGATACGCAGTATTTT. Amino acids: CASSLVDTQYF.